This T cell receptor (beta chain) stems from a study of CD8+ T cells in alopecia areata. Study results and caveats: Numerous clones, expanded in lesions, remained in scalp and blood during tofacitinib. When scalp samples are sequenced, resident alphabeta T cells of normal skin are also captured.

The CDR3 consists of 15 residues. V dropped 4 bases and J dropped 5 bases, with 17 bases sitting between them. From germline, CDR1 is KGHSH and CDR2 LQKENI. Treatment reported: oral pan-JAK inhibitor, 5-10 mg twice daily. As part of sample collection, lesional scalp punch biopsies and peripheral blood were taken from alopecia areata patients. As regards this clone: Its antigen is not known.

After isolation, RNA underwent reverse transcription to generate cDNA as the sequencing template. The protocol was immunoSEQ multiplex PCR, while the TCRdb copy is restricted to in-frame clones and leaves out a portion. The sample has some 4,000 clones, 55% to 80% seen once; the top ten hold about an eighth. The TCR was taken from a human donor with alopecia areata. J is TRBJ1-1 and V is TRBV18, with D possibly TRBD1 on 6 matching bases. The sequenced sample was skin, obtained at week 4, from a patient treated with tofacitinib. The CDR3 coding sequence is TGTGCCAGCTCACTCCTGGACAGCCTCAAGACTGAAGCTTTCTTT. It codes for CASSLLDSLKTEAFF.